This T cell receptor beta chain derives from a study of blood T cell repertoires in COVID-19. Study in general: T cells, B-cell-depleted T cells, or PBMCs provided the cDNA or gDNA that served as material.

Participants spanned ages about 18 to 90 years and resided in roughly 22 US areas. Symptom resolution, clearance, or two negative PCRs marked the recovered donors of Cohort 3. Method: immunoSEQ multiplex PCR; TCRdb's copy keeps in-frame clones and lacks some. In the table there are about 150,000 clones, about 85% of which are singletons. Germline V gene data show CDR1 as SGHDN and CDR2 as FVKESK. Trimming took off 1 base at V and 1 base at J, with 6 bases between the two ends. The CDR3 has 14 residues. The sample comprised PBMCs or T cells enriched from blood (not recorded which). This TCR was recovered from a middle-aged woman who had recovered from COVID-19. The V call is TRBV14, the J call TRBJ2-3, with D uncertain. The CDR3 here is CASSQGGGTDTQYF. As DNA, the CDR3 is TGTGCCAGCAGCCAAGGAGGCGGCACAGATACGCAGTATTTT.